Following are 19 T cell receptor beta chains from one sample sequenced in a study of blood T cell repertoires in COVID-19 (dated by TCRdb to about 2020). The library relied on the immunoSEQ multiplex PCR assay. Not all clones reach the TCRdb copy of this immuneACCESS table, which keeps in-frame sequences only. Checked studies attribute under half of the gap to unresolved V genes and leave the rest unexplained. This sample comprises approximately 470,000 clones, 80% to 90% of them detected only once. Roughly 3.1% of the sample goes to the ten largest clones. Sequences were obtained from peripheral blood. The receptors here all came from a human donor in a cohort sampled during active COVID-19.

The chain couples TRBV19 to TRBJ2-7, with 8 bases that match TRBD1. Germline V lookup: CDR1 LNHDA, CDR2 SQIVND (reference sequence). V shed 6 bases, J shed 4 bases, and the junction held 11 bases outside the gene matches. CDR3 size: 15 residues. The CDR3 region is CASRTSGQAIYEQYF. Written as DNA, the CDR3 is TGTGCCAGTAGGACATCGGGACAGGCGATATACGAGCAGTACTTC. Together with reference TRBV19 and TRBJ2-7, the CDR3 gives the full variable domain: DGGITQSPKYLFRKEGQNVTLSCEQNLNHDAMYWYRQDPGQGLRLIYYSQIVNDFQKGDIAEGYSVSREKKESFPLTVTSAQKNPTAFYLCASRTSGQAIYEQYFGPGTRLTVT.

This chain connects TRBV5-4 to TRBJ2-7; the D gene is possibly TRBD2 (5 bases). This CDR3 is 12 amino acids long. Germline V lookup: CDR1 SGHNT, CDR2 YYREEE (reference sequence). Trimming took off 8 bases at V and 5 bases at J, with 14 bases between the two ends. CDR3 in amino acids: CARYPGSHEQYF. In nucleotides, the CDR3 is TGTGCCAGATATCCGGGATCCCACGAGCAGTACTTC.

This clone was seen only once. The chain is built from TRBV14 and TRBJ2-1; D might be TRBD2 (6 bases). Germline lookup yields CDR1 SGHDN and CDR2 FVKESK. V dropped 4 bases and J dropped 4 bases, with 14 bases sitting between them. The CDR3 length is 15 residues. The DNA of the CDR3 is TGTGCCAGCAGCCCTCTTGGACTATTTTACAATGAGCAGTTCTTC. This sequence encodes CASSPLGLFYNEQFF.

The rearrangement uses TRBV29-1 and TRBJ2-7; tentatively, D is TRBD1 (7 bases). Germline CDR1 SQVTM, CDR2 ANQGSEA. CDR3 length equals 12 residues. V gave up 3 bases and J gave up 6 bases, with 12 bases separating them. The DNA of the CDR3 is TGCAGCGTTGACCAGGGGGGCCTCGAGCAGTACTTC. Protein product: CSVDQGGLEQYF.

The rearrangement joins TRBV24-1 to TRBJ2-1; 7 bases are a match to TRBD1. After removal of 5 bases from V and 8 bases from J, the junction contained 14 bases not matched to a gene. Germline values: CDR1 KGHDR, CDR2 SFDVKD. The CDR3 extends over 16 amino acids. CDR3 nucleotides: TGTGCCACCAGTGGGGGACGACAGGGTTCGAGGGATGAGCAGTTCTTC. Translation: CATSGGRQGSRDEQFF.

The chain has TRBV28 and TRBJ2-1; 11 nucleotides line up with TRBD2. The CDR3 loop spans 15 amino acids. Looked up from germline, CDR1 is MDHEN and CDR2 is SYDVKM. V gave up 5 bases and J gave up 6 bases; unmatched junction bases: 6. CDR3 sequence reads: CASSVTSGRPNEQFF. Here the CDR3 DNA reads TGTGCCAGCAGTGTTACTAGCGGGAGACCCAATGAGCAGTTCTTC.

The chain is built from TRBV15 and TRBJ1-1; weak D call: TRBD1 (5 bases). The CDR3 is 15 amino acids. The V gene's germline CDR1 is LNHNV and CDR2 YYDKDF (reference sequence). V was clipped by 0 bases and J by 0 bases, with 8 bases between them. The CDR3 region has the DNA TGTGCCACCAGCAGAGAGGAGGGGTTGAACACTGAAGCTTTCTTT. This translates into CATSREEGLNTEAFF.

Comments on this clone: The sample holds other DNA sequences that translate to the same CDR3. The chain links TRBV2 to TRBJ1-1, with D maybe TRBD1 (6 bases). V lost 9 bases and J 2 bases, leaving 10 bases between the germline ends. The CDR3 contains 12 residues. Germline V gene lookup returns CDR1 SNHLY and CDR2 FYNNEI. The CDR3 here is CASTDSNTEAFF. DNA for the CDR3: TGTGCCAGTACGGACAGTAACACTGAAGCTTTCTTT.

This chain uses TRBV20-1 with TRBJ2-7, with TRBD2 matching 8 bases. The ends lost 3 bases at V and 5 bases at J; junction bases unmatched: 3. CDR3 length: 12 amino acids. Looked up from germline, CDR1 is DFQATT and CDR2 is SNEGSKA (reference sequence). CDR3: CSASRGGNEQYF. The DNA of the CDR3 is TGCAGTGCTAGTCGGGGGGGTAACGAGCAGTACTTC.

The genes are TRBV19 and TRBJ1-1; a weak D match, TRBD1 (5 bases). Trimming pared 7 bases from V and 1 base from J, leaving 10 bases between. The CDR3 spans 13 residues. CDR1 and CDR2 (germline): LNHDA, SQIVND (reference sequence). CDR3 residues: CASTTTGNTEAFF. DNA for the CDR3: TGTGCCAGTACTACTACAGGGAACACTGAAGCTTTCTTT.

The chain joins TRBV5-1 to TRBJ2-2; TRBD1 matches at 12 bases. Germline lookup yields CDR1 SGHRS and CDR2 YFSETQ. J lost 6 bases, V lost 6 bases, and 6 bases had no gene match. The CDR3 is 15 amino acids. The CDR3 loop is CASTGTGGAAGELFF. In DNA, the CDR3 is TGCGCCAGCACCGGGACAGGGGGCGCGGCCGGGGAGCTGTTTTTT.

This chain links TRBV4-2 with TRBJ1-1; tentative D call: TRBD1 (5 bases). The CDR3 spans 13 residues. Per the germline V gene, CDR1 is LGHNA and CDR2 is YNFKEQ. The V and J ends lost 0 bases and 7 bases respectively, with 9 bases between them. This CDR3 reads CASSQDIDSEAFF. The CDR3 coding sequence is TGTGCCAGCAGCCAAGATATAGACAGTGAAGCTTTCTTT.

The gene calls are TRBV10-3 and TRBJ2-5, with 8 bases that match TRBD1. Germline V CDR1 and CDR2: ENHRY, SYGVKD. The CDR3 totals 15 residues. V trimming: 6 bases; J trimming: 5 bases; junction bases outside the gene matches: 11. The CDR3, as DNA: TGTGCCATCAGGATGGGACAGGCCTTAGGGGAGACCCAGTACTTC. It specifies CAIRMGQALGETQYF.

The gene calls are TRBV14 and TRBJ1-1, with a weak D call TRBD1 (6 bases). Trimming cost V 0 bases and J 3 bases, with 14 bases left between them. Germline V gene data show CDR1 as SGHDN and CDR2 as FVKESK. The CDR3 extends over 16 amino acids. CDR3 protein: CASSQELGARDTEAFF. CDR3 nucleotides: TGTGCCAGCAGCCAAGAATTGGGGGCGCGAGACACTGAAGCTTTCTTT.

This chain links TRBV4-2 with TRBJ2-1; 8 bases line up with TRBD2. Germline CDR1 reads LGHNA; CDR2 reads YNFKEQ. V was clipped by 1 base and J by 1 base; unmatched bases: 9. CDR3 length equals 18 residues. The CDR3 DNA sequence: TGTGCCAGCAGCCAAGGTCCCCCGACTAGCGCGTCCTACAATGAGCAGTTCTTC. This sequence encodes CASSQGPPTSASYNEQFF.

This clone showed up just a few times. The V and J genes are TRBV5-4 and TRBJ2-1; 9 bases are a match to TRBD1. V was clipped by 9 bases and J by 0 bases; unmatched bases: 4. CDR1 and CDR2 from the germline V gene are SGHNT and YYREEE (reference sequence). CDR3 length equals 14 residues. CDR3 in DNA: TGTGCCACCGGGACAGGGAGCTCCTACAATGAGCAGTTCTTC. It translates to CATGTGSSYNEQFF.

The CDR3 bases are TGTGCCAGCAGCTTAGGTCCGGGAGGTGGCTACACCTTC. Its translation: CASSLGPGGGYTF. The V and J genes are TRBV7-8 and TRBJ1-2; D unresolved. The V gene lost 1 base and the J gene lost 7 bases, with 10 bases spanning the gap. The CDR3 extends over 13 amino acids. CDR1 is SGHVS and CDR2 is FQNEAQ in the germline V gene.

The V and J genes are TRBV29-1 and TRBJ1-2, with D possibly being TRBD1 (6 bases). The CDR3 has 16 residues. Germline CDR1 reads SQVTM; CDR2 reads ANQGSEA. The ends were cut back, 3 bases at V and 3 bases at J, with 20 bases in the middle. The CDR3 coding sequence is TGCAGCGTTGAGGGCCTCGGGCAGGGGTGGGACTATGGCTACACCTTC. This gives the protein CSVEGLGQGWDYGYTF.

The CDR3 here is CAWIGRTGGTAEAFF. The CDR3 nucleotides read TGTGCCTGGATTGGACGTACAGGGGGAACGGCTGAAGCTTTCTTT. V is TRBV30 and J is TRBJ1-1, with 8 bases that match TRBD1. CDR3 length equals 15 residues. Per germline, CDR1 GTSNPN and CDR2 SVGIG (reference sequence). J lost 6 bases, V lost 4 bases, and 13 bases had no gene match. The complete variable domain, with remaining parts taken from reference TRBV30 and TRBJ1-1, reads SQTIHQWPATLVQPVGSPLSLECTVEGTSNPNLYWYRQAAGRGLQLLFYSVGIGQISSEVPQNLSASRPQDRQFILSSKKLLLSDSGFYLCAWIGRTGGTAEAFFGQGTRLTVV.